These T cell receptor beta chains were read from a single sample in a study of tumor-infiltrating lymphocytes in primary liver carcinoma. TCRdb processed the multiplex PCR reads anew with MiXCR; each CDR3 protein has one entry. The data contain about 50,000 distinct CDR3 sequences, 70% to 80% of them singletons. Sample: liver tumor tissue from sampling region 5. The receptors were sampled from a man aged 40-55 years with primary liver carcinoma and hepatitis B virus infection. Each CDR3 is given with its conserved first and last residue. A D gene is named only where the DNA matches it firmly. A clone size is listed for some rows: how often the clone was seen (once, few, many), or a class if it is expanded.

d_call j_call v_call clone_size cdr3_aa cdr3_nt
- TRBJ2-5 TRBV6-5 - CASSYSGSGGPQETQYF TGTGCCAGCAGTTATTCGGGTAGTGGCGGGCCCCAAGAGACCCAGTACTTC
- TRBJ2-2 TRBV11-2 - CASSLDELARNTGELFF TGTGCCAGCAGCTTAGATGAGCTAGCTCGGAACACCGGGGAGCTGTTTTTT
- TRBJ2-1 TRBV6-2/TRBV6-3 - CASSYDTGSDEQFF TGTGCCAGCAGTTACGATACAGGATCTGATGAGCAGTTCTTC
TRBD1 TRBJ2-5 TRBV7-8 many CASSRDRGIETQYF TGTGCCAGCAGCAGGGACAGGGGGATTGAGACCCAGTACTTC
- TRBJ2-3 TRBV5-1 - CASRIHEGTDTRYF TGCGCCAGCAGAATTCATGAGGGCACAGATACGCGGTATTTT
- TRBJ2-3 TRBV29-1 - CSVGGGADITDTQYF TGCAGCGTTGGGGGCGGGGCCGATATCACAGATACGCAGTATTTT
- TRBJ2-7 TRBV11-2 - CASSLDPRGYKQYF TGTGCCAGCAGCTTAGATCCTAGGGGCTACAAGCAGTATTTC
TRBD1 TRBJ2-1 TRBV29-1 many CSARQGSYNEQFF TGCAGCGCACGACAGGGGTCCTACAATGAGCAGTTCTTC
- TRBJ2-1 TRBV7-9 - CASSGSLSENIEQFF TGTGCCAGCAGTGGCAGTTTATCCGAAAACATTGAGCAGTTTTTC
- TRBJ2-2 TRBV6-1 - CTSKSGGSGREELFF TGTACCAGCAAAAGTGGCGGTAGCGGCAGGGAAGAGCTGTTTTTT
TRBD1 TRBJ2-7 TRBV29-1 many CSVNGQGVTYEQYF TGCAGCGTGAACGGACAGGGGGTTACCTACGAGCAGTACTTC
TRBD1 TRBJ1-1 TRBV6-6 - CAGSTGETTEVFF TGTGCCGGCAGCACAGGGGAGACTACTGAAGTTTTCTTT
- TRBJ2-2 TRBV6-2/TRBV6-3 - CARSPPETGELFF TGTGCCAGGAGTCCCCCTGAGACCGGGGAGCTGTTCTTT
- TRBJ1-5 TRBV29-1 - CSIVWHNNQPQHF TGCAGCATTGTCTGGCATAACAATCAGCCCCAGCATTTT
- TRBJ2-7 TRBV7-9 - CASGLDGGGGIEQYF TGTGCCAGCGGCTTAGACGGCGGTGGCGGGATCGAGCAGTACTTC
TRBD2 TRBJ2-2 TRBV11-2 - CASSSSSGADTGKLFF TGCGCCAGCAGCTCTTCTAGCGGCGCGGACACCGGGAAGCTGTTTTTT